The entry that follows covers one TCR beta chain sequence. Its matching antigen is unknown. This sample is part of a study of graft-versus-host responses after intestinal transplantation. At the level of the study: Recipients had multivisceral, liver-intestinal, or isolated intestinal transplants.

This table comes from immunoSEQ multiplex PCR, and its TCRdb copy is limited to in-frame clones, with some not included. The sample yields some 110,000 clones, about 92% seen once. General study points: GvH clones were identified in recipient marrow, with some first appearing in ileum or blood. Those patients showing graft-donor T cell macrochimerism displayed high graft-versus-host to host-versus-graft clonal ratios in allografts.

The length of the CDR3 is 14 residues. The V and J ends lost 5 bases and 7 bases respectively, with 15 bases between them. Germline CDR1 is SNHLY and CDR2 is FYNNEI. This TCR was recovered from a human donor who was the organ donor for an intestinal transplant. Material: unstimulated CD4+ T cells sorted from spleen or lymph node cells, obtained before transplant. The rearrangement joins TRBV2 to TRBJ1-5, with TRBD1 as a possible D gene (5 bases). This CDR3 is CASSPSGGGQPQHF. CDR3 bases: TGTGCCAGCAGTCCATCTGGGGGAGGGCAGCCCCAGCATTTT.